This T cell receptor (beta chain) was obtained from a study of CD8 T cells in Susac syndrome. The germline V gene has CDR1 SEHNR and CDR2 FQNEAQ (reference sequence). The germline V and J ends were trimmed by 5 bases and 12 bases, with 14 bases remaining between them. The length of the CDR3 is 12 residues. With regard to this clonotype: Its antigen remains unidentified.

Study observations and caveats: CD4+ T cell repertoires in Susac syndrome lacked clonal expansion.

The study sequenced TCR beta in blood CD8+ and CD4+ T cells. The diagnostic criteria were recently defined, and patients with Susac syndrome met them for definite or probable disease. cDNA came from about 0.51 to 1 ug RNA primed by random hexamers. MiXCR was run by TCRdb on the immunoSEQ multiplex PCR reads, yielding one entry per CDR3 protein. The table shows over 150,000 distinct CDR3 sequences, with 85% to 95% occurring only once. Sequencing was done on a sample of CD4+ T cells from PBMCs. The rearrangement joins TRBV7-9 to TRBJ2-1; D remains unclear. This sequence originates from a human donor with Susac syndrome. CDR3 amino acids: CASSHGIIGQFF. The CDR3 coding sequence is TGTGCCAGCAGCCACGGCATTATCGGGCAGTTCTTC.